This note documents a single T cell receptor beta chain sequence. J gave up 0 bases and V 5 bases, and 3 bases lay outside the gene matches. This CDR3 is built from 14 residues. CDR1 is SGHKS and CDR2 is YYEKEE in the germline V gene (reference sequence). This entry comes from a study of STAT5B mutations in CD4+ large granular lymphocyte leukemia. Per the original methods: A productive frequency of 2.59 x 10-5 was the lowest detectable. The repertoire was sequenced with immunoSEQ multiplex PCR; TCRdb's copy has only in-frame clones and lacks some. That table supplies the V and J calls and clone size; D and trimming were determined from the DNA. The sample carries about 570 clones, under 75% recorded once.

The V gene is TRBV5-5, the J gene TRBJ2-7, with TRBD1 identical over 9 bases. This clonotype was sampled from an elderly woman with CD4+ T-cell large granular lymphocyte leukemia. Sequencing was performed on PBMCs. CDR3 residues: CASRRQGDSYEQYF. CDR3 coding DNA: TGTGCCAGCAGGCGACAGGGGGACTCCTACGAGCAGTACTTC.